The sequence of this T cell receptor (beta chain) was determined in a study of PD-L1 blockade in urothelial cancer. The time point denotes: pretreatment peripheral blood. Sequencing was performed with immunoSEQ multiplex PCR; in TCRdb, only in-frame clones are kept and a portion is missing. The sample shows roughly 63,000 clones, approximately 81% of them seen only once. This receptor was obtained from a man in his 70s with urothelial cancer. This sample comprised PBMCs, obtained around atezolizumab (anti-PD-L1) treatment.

The CDR3 protein is CASSSAPGTGDRAGGRETQYF. The CDR3 DNA is TGTGCCAGCAGCTCAGCTCCCGGGACAGGGGACCGAGCGGGAGGGCGAGAGACCCAGTACTTC. V and J are TRBV13 and TRBJ2-5; D is tentatively TRBD1 or TRBD2 (10 bases each). CDR3 size: 21 residues. Trimming cost V 4 bases and J 4 bases, with 34 bases left between them. CDR1 is PRHDT and CDR2 is FYEKMQ in the germline V gene (reference sequence).